The 9 T cell receptor beta chains below were found in one sample sequenced in a study of T cells in localized non-small cell lung cancer. Data came from immunoSEQ multiplex PCR; TCRdb stores just in-frame clones and leaves some out. The sample contains about 19,000 clones, about 90% of which appear only once. Sequenced material: peripheral blood, taken before any cancer treatment. Receptor source: a male donor aged 60 or older with stage I squamous cell lung carcinoma.

This clone has just a few counts. The V call is TRBV18, the J call TRBJ2-7; TRBD1 matches 7 bases. The CDR3 runs to 16 residues. The V gene end was trimmed by 5 bases and the J gene end by 2 bases; junction bases not matched to a gene: 12. Per germline, CDR1 KGHSH and CDR2 LQKENI. The CDR3 DNA sequence: TGTGCCAGCTCAGGCAATATCGGACAGGCGACCTACGAGCAGTACTTC. Encoded protein: CASSGNIGQATYEQYF.

V is TRBV7-9 and J is TRBJ1-5; TRBD1 is a possible D gene (5 bases). Per the germline V gene, CDR1 is SEHNR and CDR2 is FQNEAQ (reference sequence). This CDR3 region has 15 residues. V lost 5 bases to trimming and J lost 7 bases, with 18 bases between them. The CDR3 is CASSLGPGIWQPQHF. In DNA form, the CDR3 reads TGTGCCAGCAGCCTTGGCCCAGGGATATGGCAGCCCCAGCATTTT.

V usage is TRBV7-2 and J usage is TRBJ1-5; weak D call: TRBD1 (5 bases). Trimming cost V 1 base and J 7 bases, with 17 bases left between them. Germline V gene sequence: CDR1 SGHTA, CDR2 FQGNSA. There are 16 residues in the CDR3. CDR3 DNA sequence: TGTGCCAGCAGCTTAGGGGTCAGGGATATGTGGCAGCCCCAGCATTTT. As protein: CASSLGVRDMWQPQHF.

V is TRBV7-9 and J is TRBJ1-2; possibly TRBD1 for D (5 bases). Germline lookup yields CDR1 SEHNR and CDR2 FQNEAQ (reference sequence). V was trimmed by 10 bases and J by 5 bases, leaving 17 bases between them. This CDR3 contains 13 residues. In DNA, the CDR3 is TGTGCCACCCCTAAACCTGACAGTTATGGCTACACCTTC. It yields the protein CATPKPDSYGYTF.

DNA of the CDR3: TGTGCCACCAGCAGAGACCCGGGAAAAGAGACCCAGTACTTC. Translation: CATSRDPGKETQYF. V usage is TRBV15 and J usage is TRBJ2-5; D may be TRBD2 (5 bases). Germline CDR1 and CDR2: LNHNV and YYDKDF (reference sequence). This CDR3 region has 14 residues. V lost 0 bases and J 3 bases, leaving 8 bases between the germline ends.

This sequence joins TRBV5-1 and TRBJ2-6; D gene uncertain. Deletions cut 4 bases from V and 0 bases from J, with 11 bases between. Germline values: CDR1 SGHRS, CDR2 YFSETQ. The CDR3 has 16 residues. The CDR3 region is CASSQPGSSGANVLTF. CDR3 nucleotides: TGCGCCAGCAGCCAACCTGGCAGCTCTGGGGCCAACGTCCTGACTTTC.

The gene calls are TRBV27 and TRBJ2-5; 8 bases align to TRBD1. Germline V gives CDR1 MNHEY, CDR2 SMNVEV (reference sequence). V was pared by 5 bases and J by 5 bases, with 7 bases of the junction left unmatched. There are 14 residues in the CDR3. The CDR3 region has the DNA TGTGCCAGCAGTCCCGGACAGGGCCGGGAGACCCAGTACTTC. This sequence encodes CASSPGQGRETQYF.

In this sample, this clone turned up a few times. The chain recombines TRBV18 with TRBJ1-5; 7 bases fit TRBD1. The CDR3 contains 15 residues. Germline lookup yields CDR1 KGHSH and CDR2 LQKENI. Trimming at V came to 6 bases and at J to 5 bases, leaving 10 bases not matched to a gene. The CDR3 coding sequence is TGTGCCAGCTCGCCCGCCCCTACAGGGGATCAGCCCCAGCATTTT. Protein: CASSPAPTGDQPQHF.

CDR3 amino acids: CASSSRGLVEETQYF. In DNA, the CDR3 is TGTGCCAGCAGTTCCAGGGGCCTGGTCGAAGAGACCCAGTACTTC. This sequence joins TRBV28 and TRBJ2-5; D may be TRBD1 (6 bases). This CDR3 comprises 15 residues. CDR1 MDHEN and CDR2 SYDVKM come from the germline V gene. Trimming removed 4 bases from V and 3 bases from J, with 15 bases in between.